This T cell receptor (beta chain) was identified in a study of Ad26.COV2.S vaccination and SARS-CoV-2 variants. As for the study in general: A participant enrolled in the COV1001 Ad26.COV2.S trial arm provided the sample.

The CDR3 has 15 amino acids. J was trimmed by 4 bases and V by 2 bases; bases with no gene match: 7. Germline CDR1 is LGHNA and CDR2 is YNFKEQ. Sequenced by immunoSEQ multiplex PCR; TCRdb stores in-frame clones only, minus some. The data show around 300,000 clones, around nine tenths seen once. Noted treatment: around 19 received Ad26.COV2.S at low or high dose, single or two shots; about 5 received placebo; per-sample allocation not given. Repertoires come from day 63 after the first vaccine or placebo injection. The chain combines TRBV4-2 with TRBJ2-7; 8 nucleotides align to TRBD2. The clonotype was recovered from a person between 18 and 60 years old who received the Ad26.COV2.S COVID-19 vaccine or a placebo. The sample here was peripheral blood, taken in a trial of Ad26.COV2.S vaccine versus placebo. The CDR3 reads CASSQLAGQRYEQYF. CDR3 nucleotides: TGTGCCAGCAGCCAATTAGCGGGACAACGGTACGAGCAGTACTTC.